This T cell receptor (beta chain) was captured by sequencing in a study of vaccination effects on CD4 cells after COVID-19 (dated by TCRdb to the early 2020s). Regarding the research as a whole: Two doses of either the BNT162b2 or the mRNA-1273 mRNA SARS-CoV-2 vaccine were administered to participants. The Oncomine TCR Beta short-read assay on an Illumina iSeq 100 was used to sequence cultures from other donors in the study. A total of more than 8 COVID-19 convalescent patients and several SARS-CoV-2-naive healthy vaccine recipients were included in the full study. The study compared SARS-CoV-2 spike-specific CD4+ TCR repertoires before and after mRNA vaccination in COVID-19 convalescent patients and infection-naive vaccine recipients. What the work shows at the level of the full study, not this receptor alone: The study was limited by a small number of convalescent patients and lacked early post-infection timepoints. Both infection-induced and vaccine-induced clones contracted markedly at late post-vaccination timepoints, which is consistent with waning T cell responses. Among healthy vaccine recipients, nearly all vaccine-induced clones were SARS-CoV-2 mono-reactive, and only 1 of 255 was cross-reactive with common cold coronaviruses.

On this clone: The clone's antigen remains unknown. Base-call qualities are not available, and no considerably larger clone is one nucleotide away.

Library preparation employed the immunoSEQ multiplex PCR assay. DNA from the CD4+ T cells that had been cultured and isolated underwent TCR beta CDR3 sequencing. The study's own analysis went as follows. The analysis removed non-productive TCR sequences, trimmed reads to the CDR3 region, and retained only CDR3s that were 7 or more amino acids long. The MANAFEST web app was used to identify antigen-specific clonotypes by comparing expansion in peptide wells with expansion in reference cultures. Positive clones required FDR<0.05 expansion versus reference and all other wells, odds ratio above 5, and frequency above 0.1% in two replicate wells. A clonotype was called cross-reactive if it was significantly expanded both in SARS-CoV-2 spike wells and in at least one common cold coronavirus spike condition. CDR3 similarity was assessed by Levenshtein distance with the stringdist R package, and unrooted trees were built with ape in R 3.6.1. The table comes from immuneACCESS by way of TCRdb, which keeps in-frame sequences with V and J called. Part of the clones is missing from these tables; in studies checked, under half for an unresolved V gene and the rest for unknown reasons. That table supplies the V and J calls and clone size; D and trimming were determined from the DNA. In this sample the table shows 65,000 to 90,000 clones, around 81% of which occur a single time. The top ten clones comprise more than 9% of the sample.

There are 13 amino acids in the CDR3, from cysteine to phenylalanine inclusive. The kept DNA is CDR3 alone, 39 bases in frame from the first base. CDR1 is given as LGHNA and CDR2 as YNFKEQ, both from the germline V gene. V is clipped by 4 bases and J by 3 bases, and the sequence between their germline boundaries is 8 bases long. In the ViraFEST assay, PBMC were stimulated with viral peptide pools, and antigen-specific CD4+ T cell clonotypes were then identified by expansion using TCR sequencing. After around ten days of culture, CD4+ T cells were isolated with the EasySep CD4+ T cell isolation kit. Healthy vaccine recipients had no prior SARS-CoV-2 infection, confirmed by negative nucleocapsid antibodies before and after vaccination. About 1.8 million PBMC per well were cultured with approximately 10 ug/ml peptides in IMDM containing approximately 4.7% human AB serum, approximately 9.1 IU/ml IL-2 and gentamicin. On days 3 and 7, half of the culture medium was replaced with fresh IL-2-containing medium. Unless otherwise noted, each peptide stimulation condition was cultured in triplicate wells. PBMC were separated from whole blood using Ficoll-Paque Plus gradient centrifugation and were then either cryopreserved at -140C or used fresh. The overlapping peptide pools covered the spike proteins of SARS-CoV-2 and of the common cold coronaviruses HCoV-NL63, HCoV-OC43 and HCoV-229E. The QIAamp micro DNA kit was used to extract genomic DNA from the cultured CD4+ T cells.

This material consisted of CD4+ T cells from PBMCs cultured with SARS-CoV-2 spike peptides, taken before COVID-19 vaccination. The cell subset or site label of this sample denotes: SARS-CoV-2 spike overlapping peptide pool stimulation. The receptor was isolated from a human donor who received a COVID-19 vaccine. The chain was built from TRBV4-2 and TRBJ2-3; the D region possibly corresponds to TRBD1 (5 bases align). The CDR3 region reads CASSPTVTDTQYF. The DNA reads TGTGCCAGCAGCCCGACAGTAACAGATACGCAGTATTTT.